This is a list of T cell receptor beta chains from one sample in a study of T cell responses to AZD1222 COVID-19 vaccine. Here immunoSEQ multiplex PCR was the method, and the copy in TCRdb shows in-frame clones only, minus some. The sample carries 180,000 or so clones, 94% recorded once. The sample in question was peripheral blood, obtained on day 0 of AZD1222 vaccination. All receptors come from an adult in good health. CDR3s include the opening cysteine and the closing phenylalanine or tryptophan. The D gene is left open where the match is weak. Size values are once, few and many counts, or a class for expanded clones, and some rows have none.

J gene,V gene,clone size,CDR3 length,D gene,CDR3 DNA,CDR3 protein
TRBJ1-5,TRBV2,NA,12,NA,TGTGCCAAGGGGACGGAAAATCAGCCCCAGCATTTT,CAKGTENQPQHF
TRBJ1-2,TRBV2,NA,11,NA,TGTGCCAGCAGTACAGTGGGTGGATCCACCTTC,CASSTVGGSTF
TRBJ1-2,TRBV21-1,NA,17,NA,TGTGCCAGCAGCAAAGCGCTGAGGGAGGTTGGGAACTATGGCTACACCTTC,CASSKALREVGNYGYTF
TRBJ2-7,TRBV5-1,NA,15,TRBD2,TGCGCCAGCAGCTTGGCCGCTAGCGGCCCCTACGAGCAGTACTTC,CASSLAASGPYEQYF
TRBJ1-4,TRBV28,NA,15,NA,TGTGCCAGCACAGACTCCAGTGGCGCAGGTGAAAAACTGTTTTTT,CASTDSSGAGEKLFF
TRBJ1-5,TRBV7-8,NA,15,NA,TGTGCCAGCAGCCCCCTGAGGGGGGAAAGTCAGCCCCAGCATTTT,CASSPLRGESQPQHF
TRBJ1-5,TRBV7-8,once,17,NA,TGTGCCAGCAGCTTCAGTTCGGCGGGATACCTCAATCAGCCCCAGCATTTT,CASSFSSAGYLNQPQHF
TRBJ1-2,TRBV28,once,13,NA,TGTGCCAGCAGTTTAGCGCAGGACTATGGCTACACCTTC,CASSLAQDYGYTF
TRBJ2-4,TRBV30,once,15,TRBD1,TGTGCCTGGAGTGCAAGGACAGGGGTATTGTCCATTCAGTACTTC,CAWSARTGVLSIQYF
TRBJ1-4,TRBV3-1/TRBV3-2,NA,13,NA,TGTGCCAGCAGCCGCCCACATGGGGAAAAACTGTTTTTT,CASSRPHGEKLFF
TRBJ2-7,TRBV11-2,NA,16,TRBD2,TGTGCCAGCAGCAGCATTGTTCGGACTAGGTCCTACGAGCAGTACTTC,CASSSIVRTRSYEQYF
TRBJ1-1,TRBV18,NA,13,NA,TGTGCCAGCTCACCAGCCGGACAGACTGAAGCTTTCTTT,CASSPAGQTEAFF
TRBJ2-3,TRBV5-1,NA,16,TRBD1,TGCGCCAGCAGCCCCCAACAGGGGCATGCGACAGATACGCAGTATTTT,CASSPQQGHATDTQYF
TRBJ1-1,TRBV28,NA,17,TRBD1,TGTGCCAGCAGTTTCCAGGGTCTGGACAGGGCGGACACTGAAGCTTTCTTT,CASSFQGLDRADTEAFF
TRBJ2-1,TRBV27,NA,15,NA,TGTGCCAGCAGTCCGGTGGGACGGAGTTACAATGAGCAGTTCTTC,CASSPVGRSYNEQFF
TRBJ2-7,TRBV19,NA,14,TRBD2,TGTGCCAGTAGGGGACTAGCGGGATCCTACGAGCAGTACTTC,CASRGLAGSYEQYF
TRBJ2-5,TRBV3-1/TRBV3-2,once,16,TRBD1,TGTGCCAGCAGCAACTTTAACAGGGGCCCTCGAGGGACCCAGTACTTC,CASSNFNRGPRGTQYF
TRBJ2-1,TRBV7-9,NA,15,TRBD1,TGTGCCAGCAGCCCGCCGGGACAGGGGGCCGGGGAGCAGTTCTTC,CASSPPGQGAGEQFF
TRBJ2-1,TRBV7-9,NA,19,TRBD2,TGTGCCAGCAGCTTCGCTAGCGGGAGTAATAGCGGGTCCTACAATGAGCAGTTCTTC,CASSFASGSNSGSYNEQFF
TRBJ1-5,TRBV19,NA,14,TRBD1,TGTGCCAGTACCGCAGGGGGTCCCTATCAGCCCCAGCATTTT,CASTAGGPYQPQHF
TRBJ1-1,TRBV7-9,NA,16,NA,TGTGCCAGCAGCTTAGCCGGTAGGGGGGAGAACACTGAAGCTTTCTTT,CASSLAGRGENTEAFF
TRBJ2-2,TRBV30,NA,17,TRBD2,TGTGCCTGGGCCACCGGGACTAGCGGGAGGGCCGTCGGGGAGCTGTTTTTT,CAWATGTSGRAVGELFF
TRBJ1-1,TRBV28,once,14,NA,TGTGCCACTCGCGGGTTCTCCCAGAACACTGAAGCTTTCTTT,CATRGFSQNTEAFF
TRBJ2-1,TRBV3-1/TRBV3-2,NA,16,NA,TGTGCCAGCAGCTTTAGGGAGGGGGAGTCCTACAATGAGCAGTTCTTC,CASSFREGESYNEQFF
TRBJ2-2,TRBV19,NA,14,NA,TGTGCCAGTAGTGGCCGGGCCTACACCGGGGAGCTGTTTTTT,CASSGRAYTGELFF
TRBJ1-1,TRBV18,NA,11,NA,TGTGCCAGCTCACCGGCGGTTGAAGCTTTCTTT,CASSPAVEAFF
TRBJ1-1,TRBV19,NA,13,NA,TGTGCCAGTACGAGGCAGATGAACACTGAAGCTTTCTTT,CASTRQMNTEAFF
TRBJ1-1,TRBV2,once,17,TRBD1,TGTGCCAGCAGTTGGGGAGGGGGCGGCGGATTGAACACTGAAGCTTTCTTT,CASSWGGGGGLNTEAFF
TRBJ1-6,TRBV5-4,NA,17,NA,TGTGCCAGCAGCTCGGGGGGCGCACCGGGGGGAAATTCACCCCTCCACTTT,CASSSGGAPGGNSPLHF
TRBJ2-7,TRBV30,once,13,NA,TGTGCCTGGAGTGTATTTTCATCCTACGAGCAGTACTTC,CAWSVFSSYEQYF
TRBJ2-3,TRBV10-3,NA,14,TRBD1,TGTGCCACCTGTAGACAGGGCTCCACAGATACGCAGTATTTT,CATCRQGSTDTQYF
TRBJ1-2,TRBV5-5,NA,13,NA,TGTGCCAGCAGCGCACTGACAGACTATGGCTACACCTTC,CASSALTDYGYTF
TRBJ2-2,TRBV12-3/TRBV12-4,NA,11,NA,TGTGCCAGCACCACCACCGGGGAGCTGTTTTTT,CASTTTGELFF
TRBJ2-1,TRBV28,NA,14,TRBD1,TGTGCCAGCACCACAGGGGGCCAGATCAATGAGCAGTTCTTC,CASTTGGQINEQFF
TRBJ1-3,TRBV5-8,NA,13,NA,TGTGCCAGCACACTTACGCCTGGAAACACCATATATTTT,CASTLTPGNTIYF
TRBJ2-1,TRBV29-1,NA,14,NA,TGCAGCGTGGTTAAGCGGCAACTAAACAATGAGCAGTTCTTC,CSVVKRQLNNEQFF
TRBJ2-1,TRBV18,NA,15,NA,TGTGCCAGCTCACACGGCCACCTCGAGGGCAATGAGCAGTTCTTC,CASSHGHLEGNEQFF
TRBJ2-7,TRBV27,NA,13,NA,TGTGCCAGCAGTTTAAGGGGTGGGGGGGAGCAGTACTTC,CASSLRGGGEQYF
TRBJ2-3,TRBV19,NA,15,TRBD1,TGTGCCAGTAGTATAGCGACAGGGGGCGCAGATACGCAGTATTTT,CASSIATGGADTQYF
TRBJ2-7,TRBV6-2/TRBV6-3,NA,15,NA,TGTGCCAGCAGCCGGAGGGACTTCAAAAACTACGAGCAGTACTTC,CASSRRDFKNYEQYF